These 6 T cell receptor beta chains share one sample of origin, sequenced in a study of T cells of healthy individuals. TCRdb passed the 5' RACE reads through MiXCR, listing each CDR3 protein once. The data show 85,000 to 100,000 distinct CDR3 sequences, about 16% seen once. These receptors all come from a human donor in good health.

Ten or more counts support this clonotype. The V gene is TRBV29-1, the J gene TRBJ2-3, with TRBD2 matching over 8 bases. Germline assignment: CDR1 SQVTM and CDR2 ANQGSEA. This CDR3 has 13 amino acids. The V gene end was trimmed by 3 bases and the J gene end by 4 bases; junction bases not matched to a gene: 3. CDR3 bases: TGCAGCGTTGACCGGCGGGAGGCAGATACGCAGTATTTT. Amino acid sequence: CSVDRREADTQYF.

This sequence joins TRBV28 and TRBJ1-5; D gene uncertain. CDR3 length: 13 residues. The germline V gene encodes CDR1 MDHEN and CDR2 SYDVKM. Trimming took 3 bases from V and 7 from J, leaving 10 bases between them. CDR3 residues: CASSLPGHQPQHF. The CDR3 DNA is TGTGCCAGCAGTTTGCCGGGTCACCAGCCCCAGCATTTT.

This clonotype was seen at least ten times. The CDR3, as DNA: TGTGCCAGCTCACAGGACAGCCACTCCCAGCCCCAGCATTTT. Translated, it gives CASSQDSHSQPQHF. V and J are TRBV18 and TRBJ1-5, with D tentatively TRBD1 (6 bases). The ends were cut back, 4 bases at V and 7 bases at J, with 14 bases in the middle. The CDR3 extends over 14 amino acids. The V gene's germline CDR1 is KGHSH and CDR2 LQKENI.

The rearrangement links TRBV27 to TRBJ2-7, with no clear D. CDR3 length: 12 amino acids. Trimming pared 6 bases from V and 5 bases from J, leaving 11 bases between. Germline V gene sequence: CDR1 MNHEY, CDR2 SMNVEV (reference sequence). CDR3 sequence (DNA): TGTGCCAGCAGCGGCAGTTTTGACGAGCAGTACTTC. Its protein product is CASSGSFDEQYF.

The sample holds a few counts of this clonotype. V usage is TRBV20-1 and J usage is TRBJ2-1; the D is unclear. Looked up from germline, CDR1 is DFQATT and CDR2 is SNEGSKA (reference sequence). The CDR3 covers 14 residues. V lost 7 bases and J lost 10, with 23 bases in between. DNA of the CDR3: TGCAGTGTTTACCCGGACCGGGCGACGTGGGAGCAGTTCTTC. Translated, it gives CSVYPDRATWEQFF.

This clonotype has a count of ten or more. V usage is TRBV20-1 and J usage is TRBJ2-7, with D possibly being TRBD2 (5 bases). CDR3 size: 18 residues. Germline lookup yields CDR1 DFQATT and CDR2 SNEGSKA (reference sequence). V was cut by 0 bases and J by 4 bases, with 25 bases left in between. CDR3 nucleotide sequence: TGCAGTGCTAGAGATTTCCCCACGATCTTAGCGTGGTTATACGAGCAGTACTTC. Translating gives CSARDFPTILAWLYEQYF.